The T cell receptor beta chain described here comes from a study of cytomegalovirus exposure and HLA in healthy donors. Germline V gene data show CDR1 as MNHNS and CDR2 as SASEGT. CDR3 length equals 15 residues. Trimming removed 8 bases from V and 2 bases from J; junction bases left unmatched: 8. PCR amplification relied on 60 Vbeta primers (plus 13 Jbeta primers). TCRdb keeps only in-frame clones here, not all; method: immunoSEQ multiplex PCR. The sample shows under 200,000 clones, roughly four fifths of them seen only once. In this sample, this clone turned up a few times. J is TRBJ1-5 and V is TRBV6-1; 8 nucleotides match TRBD1. Sequences were obtained from PBMCs. The receptor comes from a woman between 45 and 65 years old in good health and CMV-seropositive. The CDR3 region is CASYRQGTGNQPQHF. The DNA for the CDR3 is TGTGCCAGCTACCGACAGGGGACGGGCAATCAGCCCCAGCATTTT.